The T cell receptor (beta chain) described here comes from a study of long-term antiretroviral therapy in people with HIV. Points from the study as a whole: Clonal populations expanded prior to ART predominated within the repertoire at all time points. Documentation of ART adherence, viral resistance or therapy changes was absent.

A remark on this clone: Antigen unknown.

The libraries were made with immunoSEQ v3.0 at survey level. This table comes from immunoSEQ multiplex PCR, and its TCRdb copy is limited to in-frame clones, with some not included. Seen here are about 48,000 clones, around four fifths observed once, and the top ten hold roughly 3%. The CDR3 spans 15 residues. Germline V gene sequence: CDR1 SEHNR, CDR2 FQNEAQ (reference sequence). V was trimmed by 4 bases and J by 8 bases, leaving 18 bases between them. The sample in question was unsorted PBMCs, obtained 0.8 years after starting antiretroviral therapy. The V gene is TRBV7-9, the J gene TRBJ1-3, with a possible D match to TRBD1 (5 bases). The receptor comes from a woman aged 18-35 years with HIV. CDR3 DNA: TGTGCCAGCAGCTCGACCCGCAGGGATCAGGACACCATATATTTT. Its translation is CASSSTRRDQDTIYF.